This section outlines one T cell receptor beta chain sequence together with its context. Its target is unknown. These data are taken from a study of Ad26.COV2.S vaccination and SARS-CoV-2 variants. Study-level information: Donor had been placed in the Ad26.COV2.S arm of the COV1001 trial. General study results and limits: Vaccine recipients showed a spike-specific TCR breadth that was higher than in placebo recipients. Reported post-vaccination CD8+ and CD4+ T cell responses to spike showed substantial breadth.

Assay used: immunoSEQ multiplex PCR; TCRdb lists only in-frame clones, some missing. The table includes some 320,000 clones, about 85% detected once. The CDR3 runs to 19 residues. The germline gives CDR1 WSHSY, CDR2 SAAADI. J lost 0 bases, V lost 3 bases, and 11 bases had no gene match. As to treatment: around 19 received Ad26.COV2.S at low or high dose, single or two shots; a few received placebo; per-sample allocation not given. Day 63 following the first vaccine or placebo injection was when the samples were taken. An adult of 18-55 years in Boston served as donor. The chain has TRBV10-2 and TRBJ2-3; 11 bases are a match to TRBD2. The source material was peripheral blood, sampled in a trial of Ad26.COV2.S vaccine versus placebo. The TCR was taken from a person between 18 and 59 years old who received the Ad26.COV2.S COVID-19 vaccine or a placebo. CDR3: CASSEFQASGGTSTDTQYF. The CDR3 nucleotides are TGCGCCAGCAGTGAATTTCAGGCTAGCGGGGGGACTAGCACAGATACGCAGTATTTT.